A selection of T cell receptor beta chains follows, all from one sample in a study of T cell responses to AZD1222 COVID-19 vaccine. Assay used: immunoSEQ multiplex PCR; TCRdb lists only in-frame clones, some missing. Found here are 180,000 or so clones, about nine tenths of them singletons; the top ten hold 1.5% to 2%. This material consisted of peripheral blood, taken 28 days after the second AZD1222 dose. These receptors were collected from an adult who received the AZD1222 COVID-19 vaccine. Both conserved end residues are part of each CDR3. Each record gives: D gene, clone size, J gene, V gene, CDR3 protein, CDR3 DNA. D genes are given only for firm matches. Clone size is given for some rows only: seen once, a few or many times, or a class if the clone is expanded.

d_gene: .; abundance: .; j_gene: TRBJ2-7; v_gene: TRBV7-2; CDR3aa: CASSLSQGLLYF; CDR3nt: TGTGCCAGCAGCTTGAGCCAGGGACTCCTCTACTTC
d_gene: .; abundance: .; j_gene: TRBJ2-7; v_gene: TRBV10-3; CDR3aa: CAISESVRSYEQYF; CDR3nt: TGTGCCATCAGTGAGTCGGTCAGGTCCTACGAGCAGTACTTC
d_gene: TRBD2; abundance: .; j_gene: TRBJ2-1; v_gene: TRBV6-5; CDR3aa: CASKGLAGYNEQFF; CDR3nt: TGTGCCAGCAAGGGTCTAGCGGGTTACAATGAGCAGTTCTTC
d_gene: TRBD1; abundance: .; j_gene: TRBJ1-1; v_gene: TRBV7-9; CDR3aa: CASSPSPGQGRIFTEAFF; CDR3nt: TGTGCCAGCAGCCCAAGCCCGGGACAGGGGAGGATTTTCACTGAAGCTTTCTTT
d_gene: TRBD1; abundance: few; j_gene: TRBJ2-3; v_gene: TRBV6-5; CDR3aa: CAGGTGHTDTQYF; CDR3nt: TGTGCCGGGGGGACAGGACACACAGATACGCAGTATTTT
d_gene: TRBD1; abundance: .; j_gene: TRBJ2-4; v_gene: TRBV9; CDR3aa: CASSLLGQGDIQYF; CDR3nt: TGTGCCAGCAGTCTCTTGGGGCAGGGGGACATTCAGTACTTC
d_gene: .; abundance: few; j_gene: TRBJ2-6; v_gene: TRBV7-6; CDR3aa: CASSFRSAGANVLTF; CDR3nt: TGTGCCAGCAGCTTCCGGAGCGCGGGGGCCAACGTCCTGACTTTC
d_gene: .; abundance: .; j_gene: TRBJ2-2; v_gene: TRBV10-3; CDR3aa: CAIMGGATGELFF; CDR3nt: TGTGCCATCATGGGGGGGGCGACCGGGGAGCTGTTTTTT
d_gene: .; abundance: .; j_gene: TRBJ1-5; v_gene: TRBV2; CDR3aa: CASSWDSNQPQHF; CDR3nt: TGTGCCAGCAGTTGGGACAGCAATCAGCCCCAGCATTTT
d_gene: .; abundance: .; j_gene: TRBJ2-1; v_gene: TRBV10-3; CDR3aa: CAISPIGGEQFF; CDR3nt: TGTGCCATCAGCCCAATAGGGGGTGAGCAGTTCTTC
d_gene: TRBD1; abundance: once; j_gene: TRBJ2-7; v_gene: TRBV5-1; CDR3aa: CASSLALVTGSFREQYF; CDR3nt: TGCGCCAGCAGCTTGGCCTTAGTGACAGGGTCTTTTCGAGAGCAGTACTTC
d_gene: .; abundance: .; j_gene: TRBJ2-2; v_gene: TRBV6-2/TRBV6-3; CDR3aa: CASSYPEVASMTGELFF; CDR3nt: TGTGCCAGCAGTTACCCCGAGGTAGCCAGTATGACCGGGGAGCTGTTTTTT
d_gene: TRBD1; abundance: once; j_gene: TRBJ1-2; v_gene: TRBV19; CDR3aa: CASRVTGANYGYTF; CDR3nt: TGTGCCAGTAGGGTGACAGGGGCTAACTATGGCTACACCTTC
d_gene: .; abundance: .; j_gene: TRBJ1-5; v_gene: TRBV2; CDR3aa: CASSQTGGNQPQHF; CDR3nt: TGTGCCAGCAGTCAGACAGGAGGAAATCAGCCCCAGCATTTT
d_gene: TRBD1; abundance: .; j_gene: TRBJ1-6; v_gene: TRBV30; CDR3aa: CAWSKERQGGVRNSPLHF; CDR3nt: TGTGCCTGGAGTAAAGAAAGACAGGGCGGGGTACGGAATTCACCCCTCCACTTT
d_gene: .; abundance: once; j_gene: TRBJ1-3; v_gene: TRBV3-1/TRBV3-2; CDR3aa: CASSPKHLTSSSGNTIYF; CDR3nt: TGTGCCAGCAGCCCGAAGCATCTGACTTCTAGCTCTGGAAACACCATATATTTT
d_gene: .; abundance: .; j_gene: TRBJ2-5; v_gene: TRBV10-3; CDR3aa: CAISGHNQETQYF; CDR3nt: TGTGCCATCAGTGGGCATAACCAAGAGACCCAGTACTTC
d_gene: TRBD2; abundance: .; j_gene: TRBJ2-7; v_gene: TRBV27; CDR3aa: CASSPTGTSGRAVHEQYF; CDR3nt: TGTGCCAGCAGTCCCACCGGGACTAGCGGGAGGGCCGTCCACGAGCAGTACTTC
d_gene: .; abundance: .; j_gene: TRBJ1-5; v_gene: TRBV15; CDR3aa: CATSRGRAHQPQHF; CDR3nt: TGTGCCACCAGCAGAGGCAGGGCCCATCAGCCCCAGCATTTT
d_gene: TRBD1; abundance: .; j_gene: TRBJ1-2; v_gene: TRBV19; CDR3aa: CASSRQGSYGYTF; CDR3nt: TGTGCCAGTAGTAGACAGGGCTCCTATGGCTACACCTTC
d_gene: .; abundance: .; j_gene: TRBJ1-2; v_gene: TRBV7-9; CDR3aa: CASSLEAGHSYGYTF; CDR3nt: TGTGCCAGCAGCTTAGAGGCAGGCCACAGCTATGGCTACACCTTC
d_gene: .; abundance: .; j_gene: TRBJ2-4; v_gene: TRBV5-1; CDR3aa: CASSWLSGTNIQYF; CDR3nt: TGCGCCAGCAGCTGGCTGAGTGGAACGAACATTCAGTACTTC
d_gene: .; abundance: .; j_gene: TRBJ1-2; v_gene: TRBV5-8; CDR3aa: CASSLGGNYYGYTF; CDR3nt: TGTGCCAGCAGCTTGGGGGGGAACTACTATGGCTACACCTTC
d_gene: .; abundance: .; j_gene: TRBJ1-5; v_gene: TRBV19; CDR3aa: CASSRLSSNQPQHF; CDR3nt: TGTGCCAGTAGTCGGCTGAGTAGCAATCAGCCCCAGCATTTT
d_gene: .; abundance: .; j_gene: TRBJ1-2; v_gene: TRBV2; CDR3aa: CASSGLGTRYGYTF; CDR3nt: TGTGCCAGCAGTGGGCTCGGGACAAGGTATGGCTACACCTTC
d_gene: .; abundance: .; j_gene: TRBJ2-1; v_gene: TRBV20-1; CDR3aa: CSASSLQGPNGFNEQFF; CDR3nt: TGCAGTGCTAGTTCCTTACAGGGTCCAAACGGGTTCAATGAGCAGTTCTTC
d_gene: .; abundance: .; j_gene: TRBJ2-1; v_gene: TRBV7-9; CDR3aa: CASSPSPRNNEQFF; CDR3nt: TGTGCCAGCAGCCCCTCCCCTAGAAACAATGAGCAGTTCTTC
d_gene: .; abundance: .; j_gene: TRBJ1-3; v_gene: TRBV4-3; CDR3aa: CASSQGTVLSSGNTIYF; CDR3nt: TGCGCCAGCAGCCAAGGGACAGTTCTTTCCTCTGGAAACACCATATATTTT
d_gene: TRBD1; abundance: few; j_gene: TRBJ2-7; v_gene: TRBV7-9; CDR3aa: CASSSPVGQGAREQYF; CDR3nt: TGTGCCAGCAGCTCACCGGTGGGACAGGGGGCGCGGGAGCAGTACTTC
d_gene: .; abundance: .; j_gene: TRBJ1-1; v_gene: TRBV3-1/TRBV3-2; CDR3aa: CASSQAHGGTEAFF; CDR3nt: TGTGCCAGCAGCCAAGCCCACGGGGGGACTGAAGCTTTCTTT
d_gene: .; abundance: .; j_gene: TRBJ1-6; v_gene: TRBV9; CDR3aa: CASSEGGHFNSPLHF; CDR3nt: TGTGCCAGCAGCGAGGGGGGGCACTTTAATTCACCCCTCCACTTT
d_gene: .; abundance: .; j_gene: TRBJ2-3; v_gene: TRBV10-1; CDR3aa: CASSEGTGLQDTQYF; CDR3nt: TGCGCCAGCAGTGAGGGTACAGGGCTTCAAGATACGCAGTATTTT
d_gene: TRBD2; abundance: .; j_gene: TRBJ2-4; v_gene: TRBV4-2; CDR3aa: CASSQVGNGRGKNIQYF; CDR3nt: TGTGCCAGCAGCCAAGTCGGGAACGGGAGGGGCAAAAACATTCAGTACTTC
d_gene: TRBD1; abundance: .; j_gene: TRBJ2-1; v_gene: TRBV7-7; CDR3aa: CASSLDRGPRNEQFF; CDR3nt: TGTGCTAGCAGCCTAGACAGGGGCCCGAGGAATGAGCAGTTCTTC
d_gene: .; abundance: once; j_gene: TRBJ2-1; v_gene: TRBV7-3; CDR3aa: CASSLARSSYNEQFF; CDR3nt: TGTGCCAGCAGCTTAGCTAGGAGCTCCTACAATGAGCAGTTCTTC
d_gene: .; abundance: .; j_gene: TRBJ2-7; v_gene: TRBV2; CDR3aa: CASSEEGAFGYEQYF; CDR3nt: TGTGCCAGCAGTGAGGAGGGGGCGTTTGGCTACGAGCAGTACTTC
d_gene: TRBD1; abundance: .; j_gene: TRBJ2-7; v_gene: TRBV3-1/TRBV3-2; CDR3aa: CASSQPGQGSYEQYF; CDR3nt: TGTGCCAGCAGCCAACCAGGACAGGGATCCTACGAGCAGTACTTC
d_gene: .; abundance: .; j_gene: TRBJ2-3; v_gene: TRBV29-1; CDR3aa: CSVEDRSRGVGTQYF; CDR3nt: TGCAGCGTTGAAGATCGAAGCAGGGGGGTAGGTACGCAGTATTTT
d_gene: .; abundance: once; j_gene: TRBJ1-5; v_gene: TRBV27; CDR3aa: CASSPGVPNQPQHF; CDR3nt: TGTGCCAGCAGTCCAGGGGTCCCCAATCAGCCCCAGCATTTT
d_gene: TRBD2; abundance: .; j_gene: TRBJ2-3; v_gene: TRBV18; CDR3aa: CASSDSGSGPRDTQYF; CDR3nt: TGTGCCAGCTCAGATAGCGGGAGTGGTCCCAGGGATACGCAGTATTTT
d_gene: .; abundance: .; j_gene: TRBJ1-3; v_gene: TRBV7-9; CDR3aa: CASSLGGGAGNTIYF; CDR3nt: TGTGCCAGCAGCTTAGGAGGGGGAGCTGGAAACACCATATATTTT
d_gene: .; abundance: .; j_gene: TRBJ2-3; v_gene: TRBV9; CDR3aa: CASSPPAGTSTDTQYF; CDR3nt: TGTGCCAGCAGCCCCCCCGCGGGTACTAGCACAGATACGCAGTATTTT
d_gene: TRBD2; abundance: .; j_gene: TRBJ2-5; v_gene: TRBV4-2; CDR3aa: CASSQDGGAGGETQYF; CDR3nt: TGTGCCAGCAGCCAAGACGGCGGAGCGGGAGGGGAGACCCAGTACTTC
d_gene: .; abundance: .; j_gene: TRBJ2-5; v_gene: TRBV7-9; CDR3aa: CASTHWGDQETQYF; CDR3nt: TGTGCCAGCACCCACTGGGGAGACCAAGAGACCCAGTACTTC
d_gene: .; abundance: .; j_gene: TRBJ1-2; v_gene: TRBV18; CDR3aa: CASSPRDSPTYGYTF; CDR3nt: TGTGCCAGCTCACCACGGGACTCCCCGACCTATGGCTACACCTTC
d_gene: TRBD1; abundance: .; j_gene: TRBJ1-1; v_gene: TRBV11-2; CDR3aa: CASILGGGNTEAFF; CDR3nt: TGTGCCAGCATCTTAGGGGGCGGGAACACTGAAGCTTTCTTT
d_gene: .; abundance: .; j_gene: TRBJ1-5; v_gene: TRBV6-1; CDR3aa: CASSDIYQPQHF; CDR3nt: TGTGCCAGCAGTGACATTTATCAGCCCCAGCATTTT
d_gene: .; abundance: .; j_gene: TRBJ1-4; v_gene: TRBV6-1; CDR3aa: CASSEQGFVANEKLFF; CDR3nt: TGTGCCAGCAGTGAACAGGGTTTTGTGGCTAATGAAAAACTGTTTTTT
d_gene: TRBD1; abundance: once; j_gene: TRBJ2-7; v_gene: TRBV29-1; CDR3aa: CSVNRDRGYEQYF; CDR3nt: TGCAGCGTCAACCGGGACAGGGGCTACGAGCAGTACTTC
d_gene: TRBD2; abundance: .; j_gene: TRBJ2-7; v_gene: TRBV3-1/TRBV3-2; CDR3aa: CASSQGWGLAGWEQYF; CDR3nt: TGTGCCAGCAGCCAAGGCTGGGGACTAGCGGGCTGGGAGCAGTACTTC